This T cell receptor beta chain was identified in a study of long-term antiretroviral therapy in people with HIV. Study-level results: Diversity went up after ART and still fell short of transplant donor controls. Repertoire composition at all time points was dominated by clones that had expanded before ART. The study collected blood between the mid-2000s and the late 2010s, possibly under older ART regimens.

Concerning this clone itself: What it recognizes is unknown.

With survey level as its setting, the immunoSEQ assay was v3.0. A target of 40,000-50,000 T-cell genomes per sample was set for sequencing. The protocol was immunoSEQ multiplex PCR, while the TCRdb copy is restricted to in-frame clones and leaves out a portion. This sample has about 26,000 clones; roughly 86% occur once, and the top ten carry around 5.2%. The TCR sequence derives from a man between 35 and 55 years old with HIV. Sequencing was performed on unsorted PBMCs, taken about 2.6 years after starting antiretroviral therapy.

The CDR3 sequence: CASSQGPTTDTQYF. The DNA for the CDR3 is TGCGCCAGCAGCCAAGGCCCAACCACAGATACGCAGTATTTT. This chain connects TRBV4-1 to TRBJ2-3; D unclear. Germline assignment: CDR1 MGHRA and CDR2 YSYEKL. The V gene lost 1 base and the J gene lost 2 bases, with 7 bases spanning the gap. The CDR3 sequence is 14 residues long.